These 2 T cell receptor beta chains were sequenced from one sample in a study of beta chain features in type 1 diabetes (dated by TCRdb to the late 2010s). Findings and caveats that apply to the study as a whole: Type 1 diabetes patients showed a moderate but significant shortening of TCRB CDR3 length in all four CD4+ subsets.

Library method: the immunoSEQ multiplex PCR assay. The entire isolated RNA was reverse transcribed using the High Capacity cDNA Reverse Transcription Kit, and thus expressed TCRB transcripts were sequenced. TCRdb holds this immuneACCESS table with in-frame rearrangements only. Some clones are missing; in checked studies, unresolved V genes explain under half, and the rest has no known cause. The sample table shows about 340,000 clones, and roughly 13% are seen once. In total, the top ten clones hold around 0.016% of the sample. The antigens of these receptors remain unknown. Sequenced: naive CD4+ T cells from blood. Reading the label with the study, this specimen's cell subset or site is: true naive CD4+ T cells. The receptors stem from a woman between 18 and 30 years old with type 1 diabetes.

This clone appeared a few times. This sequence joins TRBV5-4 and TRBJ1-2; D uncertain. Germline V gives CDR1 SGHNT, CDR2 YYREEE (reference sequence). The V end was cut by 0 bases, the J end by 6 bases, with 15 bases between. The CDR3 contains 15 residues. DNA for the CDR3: TGTGCCAGCAGCTTGGCGTCGGACTGGATGGATGGCTACACCTTC. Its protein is CASSLASDWMDGYTF.

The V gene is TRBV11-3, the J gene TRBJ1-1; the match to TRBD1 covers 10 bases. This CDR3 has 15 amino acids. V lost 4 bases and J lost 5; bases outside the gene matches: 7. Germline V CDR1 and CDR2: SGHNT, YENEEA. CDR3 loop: CASSSRDRGPTEAFF. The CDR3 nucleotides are TGTGCCAGCAGCTCCCGAGACAGGGGGCCAACTGAAGCTTTCTTT.